The TCR beta chain under discussion was sequenced for a study of blood T cell repertoires in COVID-19. Study summary: Acute and convalescent COVID-19 samples came from the United States, Italy and Spain. T cells, B-cell-depleted T cells, or PBMCs supplied cDNA or gDNA.

Germline trimming cut 1 base from V and 3 bases from J; bases unmatched to any gene: 1. The CDR3 is made up of 14 amino acids. Germline V gene sequence: CDR1 LGHDT, CDR2 YNNKEL (reference sequence). Under the authors' procedure: Researchers report that nucleated cell counts were estimated from reference gene primer amplification. The protocol was immunoSEQ multiplex PCR, while the TCRdb copy is restricted to in-frame clones and leaves out a portion. D and trimming were read from the DNA, whereas the V and J calls and clone size are those reported in that table. The sample consists of 200,000 to 250,000 clones, 70% to 90% of them appearing once.

The source is a woman in her forties or fifties with active or convalescent COVID-19. The material sequenced was peripheral blood. J is TRBJ1-2 and V is TRBV3-1 (or the pseudogene TRBV3-2); the match to TRBD1 covers 8 bases. CDR3 region: CASSQGQGHYGYTF. In nucleotides, the CDR3 is TGTGCCAGCAGCCAAGGACAGGGGCACTATGGCTACACCTTC.